This T cell receptor beta chain was recorded in a study of T cell changes during pregnancy in multiple sclerosis. V dropped 6 bases and J dropped 4 bases, with 19 bases sitting between them. Germline CDR1 and CDR2: SGDLS and YYNGEE. CDR3 length: 15 amino acids. Assay: immunoSEQ multiplex PCR; the TCRdb copy retains only in-frame clones and omits some. The sample has 85,000 to 90,000 clones; around 94% are singletons. The source is a female donor in good health, enrolled as a control in a pregnancy study. The chain uses TRBV9 and TRBJ1-1; D is undetermined. The source was peripheral blood, collected after pregnancy. The CDR3 bases are TGTGCCAGCACAGAATTTCTGGCCTCTAGCACTGAAGCTTTCTTT. Protein sequence: CASTEFLASSTEAFF.